This T cell receptor (beta chain) was captured in a study of cytomegalovirus exposure and HLA in healthy donors. Study-wide context: Researchers found that less than 90% of 350 to 500 genotyped donors fell within the Caucasian-associated ancestry cluster.

A multiplex PCR was run with 60 Vbeta primers and 13 Jbeta primers. The table came from immunoSEQ multiplex PCR; TCRdb's copy has only in-frame clones and leaves some out. The table has about 140,000 clones, 65% to 85% seen once. Remarks on this clone: Its specificity is not known.

The CDR3 extends over 13 amino acids. V dropped 4 bases and J dropped 9 bases, with 13 bases sitting between them. In germline, CDR1 is SNHLY, CDR2 FYNNEI. Study-wide points: It has been reported that TCR beta sequences accurately predicted the HLA-A and HLA-B alleles of most subjects.

Material for sequencing was PBMCs. The chain employs TRBV2 and TRBJ2-1; D is possibly TRBD2 (6 bases). This receptor was taken from a man aged 45 to 65 in good health and CMV-seronegative. DNA for the CDR3: TGTGCCAGCAGTGCTCGCGGGAAGAGTGAGCAGTTCTTC. Protein: CASSARGKSEQFF.